This T cell receptor beta chain was identified during a study of T cell responses to AZD1222 COVID-19 vaccine. Method: immunoSEQ multiplex PCR; TCRdb's copy keeps in-frame clones and lacks some. The data show around 140,000 clones, roughly nine tenths seen once. This CDR3 has 15 amino acids. J was trimmed by 5 bases and V by 8 bases; bases with no gene match: 12. CDR1 is LNHDA, CDR2 SQIVND, per germline (reference sequence). This rearrangement joins TRBV19 to TRBJ1-2; 9 bases agree with TRBD1. The clonotype originates from an adult in good health. This specimen was peripheral blood, taken on day 0 of AZD1222 vaccination. The CDR3 spells CASQTPGQGIYGYTF. CDR3 DNA: TGTGCCAGTCAAACCCCGGGACAGGGCATATATGGCTACACCTTC.